The 11 T cell receptor beta chains in this list originate from one sample, sequenced in a study of T-cell reconstitution after alpha-beta-depleted transplantation in children. Unique molecular identifiers featured in how the TCRbeta library was prepared. Each CDR3 protein is one row after TCRdb ran MiXCR on the PCR reads. This sample yields about 200,000 distinct CDR3 sequences, of which just over 14% are seen a single time; about 13% belongs to the top ten. The specimen was PBMCs from the stem cell graft donor, collected from the stem cell graft. All receptors come from a human donor who donated a stem cell graft to a child with acute lymphoblastic leukemia.

This clonotype was observed many times. The chain has TRBV3-1 and TRBJ2-5; no clear D gene. Germline V CDR1 and CDR2: LGHDT, YNNKEL (reference sequence). This CDR3 comprises 12 residues. The V gene lost 3 bases and the J gene lost 6 bases, with 8 bases spanning the gap. The CDR3 loop is CASSHQGKTQYF. In DNA form, the CDR3 reads TGTGCCAGCAGCCATCAAGGGAAGACCCAGTACTTC.

This clonotype has at least ten counts. This chain links TRBV12-3 or TRBV12-4 with TRBJ1-1; maybe TRBD1 (5 bases). V lost 5 bases to trimming and J lost 4 bases, with 11 bases between them. The CDR3 totals 13 residues. As DNA, the CDR3 is TGTGCCAGCAGTGTGACAGATCGCACTGAAGCTTTCTTT. Amino acid sequence: CASSVTDRTEAFF.

A note on this clonotype: This may be a read error, as it is one base from a much larger clone. CDR3 in DNA: TGCGCCGGCAGCACGCGACTACCCCAATACGGAGATACGCAGTATTTT. Protein product: CAGSTRLPQYGDTQYF. The gene calls are TRBV5-1 and TRBJ2-3; D perhaps matches TRBD2 (5 bases). The CDR3 consists of 16 residues. Germline CDR1 reads SGHRS; CDR2 reads YFSETQ.

J is TRBJ2-4 and V is TRBV6-1; TRBD1 might be the D (6 bases). This CDR3 has 16 amino acids. V was pared by 5 bases and J by 1 base, with 15 bases between. Germline CDR1 is MNHNS and CDR2 is SASEGT. The DNA for the CDR3 is TGTGCCAGCAGTAAACAACAGGGTTTGGCCAAAAACATTCAGTACTTC. Translation: CASSKQQGLAKNIQYF.

This clonotype was counted ten times or more. The V call is TRBV27, the J call TRBJ1-5, with TRBD1 matching 7 bases. Germline-derived CDR1 and CDR2 are MNHEY and SMNVEV (reference sequence). J gave up 5 bases and V 4 bases, and 5 bases lay outside the gene matches. The CDR3 consists of 14 residues. CDR3 in amino acids: CASSSRQGYQPQHF. The CDR3 DNA follows: TGTGCCAGCAGTTCCAGACAGGGATATCAGCCCCAGCATTTT.

This clonotype was observed a handful of times. The gene calls are TRBV11-3 and TRBJ2-3; TRBD2 matches at 9 bases. CDR3 size: 15 residues. Germline-derived CDR1 and CDR2 are SGHNT and YENEEA. J lost 4 bases, V lost 1 base, and 3 bases had no gene match. CDR3 sequence reads: CASSLGGRAADTQYF. The CDR3 nucleotides read TGTGCCAGCAGCTTAGGCGGGAGGGCCGCAGATACGCAGTATTTT.

This clonotype was seen repeatedly, ten times or more. This chain connects TRBV12-3 or TRBV12-4 to TRBJ2-1, with D possibly being TRBD2 (5 bases). Trimming removed 5 bases at V and 7 bases at J, with 21 bases between. The CDR3 is 16 residues long. The DNA for the CDR3 is TGTGCCAGCAGTCCATCCGTCGTCGGGGTCGGGAATGAGCAGTTCTTC. Translating gives CASSPSVVGVGNEQFF.

This clonotype was picked up many times. This chain connects TRBV5-1 to TRBJ2-1; 7 bases are shared with TRBD2. CDR1 and CDR2 (germline): SGHRS, YFSETQ. V lost 8 bases, J lost 0 bases, and 5 bases stayed unmatched. The CDR3 has 14 residues. The DNA of the CDR3 is TGCGCCAGTTCCAGCGGGAACTCCTACAATGAGCAGTTCTTC. This translates into CASSSGNSYNEQFF.

This clonotype was counted at least ten times. The chain uses TRBV12-3 or TRBV12-4 and TRBJ2-2, with TRBD2 identical over 7 bases. CDR3 length equals 16 residues. Trimming at V came to 3 bases and at J to 3 bases, leaving 7 bases not matched to a gene. The CDR3 spells CASSFSGRGYTGELFF. CDR3 DNA sequence: TGTGCCAGCAGTTTCTCGGGGAGGGGATACACCGGGGAGCTGTTTTTT.

This clonotype was observed a handful of times. The V call is TRBV5-1, the J call TRBJ2-7; D is possibly TRBD2 (7 bases). The V gene lost 1 base and the J gene lost 5 bases, with 19 bases spanning the gap. CDR1 is SGHRS, CDR2 YFSETQ, per germline. This CDR3 contains 16 residues. CDR3 loop: CASSLRGAGAGHEQYF. CDR3 nucleotides: TGCGCCAGCAGCTTGCGGGGGGCGGGAGCGGGCCACGAGCAGTACTTC.

This clonotype was seen ten or more times. The V and J genes are TRBV4-1 and TRBJ2-3; 8 bases match TRBD2. The CDR3 is made up of 16 amino acids. The ends lost 4 bases at V and 2 bases at J; junction bases unmatched: 8. Germline V lookup: CDR1 MGHRA, CDR2 YSYEKL. CDR3 coding DNA: TGCGCCAGCAGCCTCCGGGTAGCGGGAACCACAGATACGCAGTATTTT. It specifies CASSLRVAGTTDTQYF.